This T cell receptor beta chain stems from a study of shared clonotypes between healthy human individuals. Sequencing used immunoSEQ multiplex PCR; TCRdb keeps in-frame clones, though not all of them. The sample has around 2.5 million clones; 93% are singletons. The CDR3 spans 15 residues. This chain links TRBV21-1 with TRBJ2-5; TRBD2 is the table's D call, not checked against the DNA. TRBV21-1 has pseudogene status. This sequence originates from a man younger than 35 in good health. Some clones in this sample may be carry-over from other donors' samples. The sequencing sample was made of naive CD4+ T cells from PBMCs. The subset here: CD45RA+ positively selected. The CDR3 loop is CASSLKGLALETQYF. For the CDR3, the DNA is TGTGCCAGCAGCCTCAAGGGACTAGCCCTAGAGACCCAGTACTTC.